This T cell receptor (beta chain) was identified in a study of blood T cell repertoires in COVID-19. The wider study: Whether acute or convalescent, the COVID-19 samples came from the United States, Italy and Spain. PBMCs, B-cell-depleted T cells, or T cells provided the cDNA or gDNA that made up the material.

Original methodology: Cell counts per sample came from amplifying reference gene primers. TCRdb's copy holds only in-frame clones and misses some; the assay was immunoSEQ multiplex PCR. V, J and clone size are those of that table, while D and trimming were read from the DNA. The sample lists about 210,000 clones, 80% to 90% occurring once. The CDR3 spans 15 residues. Germline assignment: CDR1 SEHNR and CDR2 FQNEAQ (reference sequence). Trimming took off 4 bases at V and 5 bases at J, with 18 bases between the two ends. V and J are TRBV7-9 and TRBJ2-7, with a weak D call TRBD2 (6 bases). The material sequenced was peripheral blood. This clonotype was sampled from a woman between 50 and 59 years old with acute or convalescent COVID-19. Here the CDR3 DNA reads TGTGCCAGCAGCTCCCAGTCGGAGGGTGCCGACGAGCAGTACTTC. This translates into CASSSQSEGADEQYF.